Reported below is one T cell receptor beta chain. Antigen unknown. One end of the junction does not line up with germline, which may come from a read error. This specimen comes from a study of cytomegalovirus exposure and HLA in healthy donors. About the research overall: Out of about 410 genotyped donors, approximately 84% belonged to the Caucasian-associated ancestry cluster.

Germline CDR1 SSHAT, CDR2 FNYEAQ (reference sequence). There are 15 residues in the CDR3. Amplification used 60 Vbeta primers and 13 Jbeta primers. The method was immunoSEQ multiplex PCR; TCRdb's version includes in-frame clones alone and lacks a portion of them. The table records about 160,000 clones, around 83% of them present only once. Study results and caveats: The authors judged a highly shared variant cluster likely a sequencing artifact. Follow-up analysis later connected one missense variant in DCLRE1C with trimming of TCR beta V- and J-genes.

This TCR was recovered from a man aged 45-65 years in good health and CMV-seropositive. Sequenced material: PBMCs. The chain combines TRBV7-7 with TRBJ2-1, with 7 bases fitting TRBD2. The CDR3 nucleotides read TGTGCTAGCAGGGAGGCTTTGGGCGGGAGTTATGAGCAGTTCTTC. Amino acid sequence: CASREALGGSYEQFF.